The sequence of this TCR beta chain was determined in a study of lymphopenia after photon versus proton radiotherapy. CDR1 is SGHAT, CDR2 FQNNGV, per germline. CDR3 length: 17 residues. Trimming shortened V by 3 bases and J by 0 bases, and 15 bases separated the two germline ends. Study-wide results and caveats: Only patients who died were analyzed for survival; proton advantage is unproven. Photon-treated patients lost naive T cells and TCR diversity; proton-treated stayed stable. A bigger post-nadir fall in TCR diversity correlated inversely with survival time in deceased patients.

As to this clone: Its antigen remains unidentified.

The method was immunoSEQ multiplex PCR; TCRdb's version includes in-frame clones alone and lacks a portion of them. Of 150,000 or so clones listed, about nine tenths are singletons. Sequencing used peripheral blood, obtained from a patient treated with photon-based radiotherapy. The chain is built from TRBV11-2 and TRBJ2-1; D is unclear. The sequence came from a man in his forties or fifties with gastric cancer. The CDR3 sequence is CASSFSERLSSYNEQFF. The CDR3, as DNA: TGTGCCAGCAGCTTCTCCGAGCGACTGAGCTCCTACAATGAGCAGTTCTTC.